The 4 T cell receptor beta chains given below trace back to one sample, sequenced in a study of OX40 agonist ivuxolimab in advanced cancers. The assay was immunoSEQ multiplex PCR, and TCRdb's table has in-frame clones only and misses some. The data show about 55,000 clones, 70% to 80% seen once. This specimen consisted of CD4+ or CD8+ T cells sorted from blood, obtained in a trial of the OX40 agonist ivuxolimab. The source is an adult with an advanced solid tumor such as melanoma, head and neck, liver or kidney cancer.

In this sample, this clone turned up many times. In DNA form, the CDR3 reads TGTGCCAGCAGCGGGACAGTACCTGGAAACACCATATATTTT. This sequence encodes CASSGTVPGNTIYF. The gene calls are TRBV28 and TRBJ1-3, with 7 bases matching TRBD1. In germline, CDR1 is MDHEN, CDR2 SYDVKM. V shed 6 bases, J shed 2 bases, and the junction held 4 bases outside the gene matches. This CDR3 has 14 amino acids. Using reference TRBV28 and TRBJ1-3 for the parts outside the CDR3, the full variable domain is DVKVTQSSRYLVKRTGEKVFLECVQDMDHENMFWYRQDPGLGLRLIYFSYDVKMKEKGDIPEGYSVSREKKERFSLILESASTNQTSMYLCASSGTVPGNTIYFGEGSWLTVV.

This clone occurred a few times. The chain carries TRBV5-1 and TRBJ2-5; 11 bases align to TRBD1. The germline V gene encodes CDR1 SGHRS and CDR2 YFSETQ. Germline trimming cut 0 bases from V and 4 bases from J; bases unmatched to any gene: 5. The CDR3 covers 16 residues. The CDR3 sequence is CASSLGYGQGAETQYF. The CDR3 coding sequence is TGCGCCAGCAGCTTGGGCTATGGACAGGGGGCAGAGACCCAGTACTTC. Full variable domain (remainder filled in from reference TRBV5-1 and TRBJ2-5): KAGVTQTPRYLIKTRGQQVTLSCSPISGHRSVSWYQQTPGQGLQFLFEYFSETQRNKGNFPGRFSGRQFSNSRSEMNVSTLELGDSALYLCASSLGYGQGAETQYFGPGTRLLVL.

The chain has TRBV11-2 and TRBJ1-1, with unresolved D. The V end was cut by 3 bases, the J end by 0 bases, with 11 bases between. The length of the CDR3 is 15 residues. Germline V gives CDR1 SGHAT, CDR2 FQNNGV. The CDR3 region is CASSFRGSLNTEAFF. In DNA form, the CDR3 reads TGTGCCAGCAGCTTCCGAGGGAGTTTGAACACTGAAGCTTTCTTT.

The chain uses TRBV5-1 and TRBJ2-1; 8 bases align to TRBD2. CDR3 size: 14 residues. Germline V gene sequence: CDR1 SGHRS, CDR2 YFSETQ. V shed 5 bases and J 4 bases; nucleotides not matched to a gene: 5. CDR3: CASSPTSEYNEQFF. The CDR3 DNA sequence: TGCGCCAGCAGTCCGACTAGCGAATACAATGAGCAGTTCTTC. The variable domain in full, completed from reference TRBV5-1 and TRBJ2-1, reads KAGVTQTPRYLIKTRGQQVTLSCSPISGHRSVSWYQQTPGQGLQFLFEYFSETQRNKGNFPGRFSGRQFSNSRSEMNVSTLELGDSALYLCASSPTSEYNEQFFGPGTRLTVL.